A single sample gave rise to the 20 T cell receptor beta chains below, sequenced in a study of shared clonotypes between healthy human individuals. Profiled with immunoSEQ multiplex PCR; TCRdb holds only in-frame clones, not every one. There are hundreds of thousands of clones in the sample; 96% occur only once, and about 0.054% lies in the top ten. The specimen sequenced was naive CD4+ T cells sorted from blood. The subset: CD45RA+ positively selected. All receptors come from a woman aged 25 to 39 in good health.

In nucleotides, the CDR3 is TGTGCCACCAGCAGAGGGACAGACGGCTACACCTTC. Translation gives CATSRGTDGYTF. The V and J genes are TRBV15 and TRBJ1-2; perhaps TRBD1 as D (6 bases). There are 12 residues in the CDR3. The V end was cut by 1 base, the J end by 8 bases, with 8 bases between. CDR1 is LNHNV, CDR2 YYDKDF, per germline (reference sequence).

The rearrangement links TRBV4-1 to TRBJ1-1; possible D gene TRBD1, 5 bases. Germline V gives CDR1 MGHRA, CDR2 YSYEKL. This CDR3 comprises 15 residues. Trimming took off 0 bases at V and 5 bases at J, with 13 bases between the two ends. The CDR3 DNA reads TGCGCCAGCAGCCAAGATCTCAGGGTAGGTACTGAAGCTTTCTTT. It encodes CASSQDLRVGTEAFF.

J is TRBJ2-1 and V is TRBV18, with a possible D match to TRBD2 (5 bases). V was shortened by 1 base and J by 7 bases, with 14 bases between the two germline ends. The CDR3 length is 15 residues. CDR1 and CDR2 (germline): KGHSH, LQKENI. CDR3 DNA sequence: TGTGCCAGCTCACCACTAGCGCACACTGGAAATGAGCAGTTCTTC. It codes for CASSPLAHTGNEQFF.

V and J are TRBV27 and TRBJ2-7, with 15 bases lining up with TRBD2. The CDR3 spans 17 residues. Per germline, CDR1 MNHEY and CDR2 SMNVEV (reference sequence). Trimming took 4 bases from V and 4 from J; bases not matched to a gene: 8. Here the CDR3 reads CASSCGLAGGPSYEQYF. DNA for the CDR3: TGTGCCAGCAGTTGCGGACTAGCGGGAGGGCCGTCATACGAGCAGTACTTC.

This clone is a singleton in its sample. The DNA for the CDR3 is TGTGCCAGCTCACCAGAAGGGGGTGGGTACAATGAGCAGTTCTTC. Amino acids: CASSPEGGGYNEQFF. This chain joins TRBV18 and TRBJ2-1; tentative D call: TRBD1 (6 bases). The CDR3 length is 15 residues. Per germline, CDR1 KGHSH and CDR2 LQKENI. The germline V and J ends were trimmed by 2 bases and 4 bases, with 12 bases remaining between them.

Here the CDR3 DNA reads TGTGCCAGCAGCACCGACCCGGGAATGGAGGAGAGTGACTATGGCTACACCTTC. This sequence encodes CASSTDPGMEESDYGYTF. The V gene is TRBV21-1, the J gene TRBJ1-2. TRBV21-1 represents a pseudogene. The CDR3 is 18 residues long.

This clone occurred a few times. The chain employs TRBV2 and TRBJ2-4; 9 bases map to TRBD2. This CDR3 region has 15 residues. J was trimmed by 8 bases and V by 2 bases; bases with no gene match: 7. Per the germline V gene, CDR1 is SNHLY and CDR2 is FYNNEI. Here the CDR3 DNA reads TGTGCCAGCAGTGAACTAGCGGGAAAGGTAGACATTCAGTACTTC. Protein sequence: CASSELAGKVDIQYF. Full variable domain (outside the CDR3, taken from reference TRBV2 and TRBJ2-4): EPEVTQTPSHQVTQMGQEVILRCVPISNHLYFYWYRQILGQKVEFLVSFYNNEISEKSEIFDDQFSVERPDGSNFTLKIRSTKLEDSAMYFCASSELAGKVDIQYFGAGTRLSVL.

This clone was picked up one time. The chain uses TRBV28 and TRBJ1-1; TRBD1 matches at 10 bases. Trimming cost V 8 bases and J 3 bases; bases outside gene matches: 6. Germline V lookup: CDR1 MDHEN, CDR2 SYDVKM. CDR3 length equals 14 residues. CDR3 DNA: TGTGCCAGCGGTTCCGGGACAGGGGACACTGAAGCTTTCTTT. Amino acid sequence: CASGSGTGDTEAFF.

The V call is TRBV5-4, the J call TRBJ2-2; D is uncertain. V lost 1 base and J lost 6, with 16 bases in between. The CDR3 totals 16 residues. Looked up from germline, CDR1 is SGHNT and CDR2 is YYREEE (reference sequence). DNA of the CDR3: TGTGCCAGCAGCTTGTTCCCAAAGCAAGAGGCCGGGGAGCTGTTTTTT. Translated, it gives CASSLFPKQEAGELFF.

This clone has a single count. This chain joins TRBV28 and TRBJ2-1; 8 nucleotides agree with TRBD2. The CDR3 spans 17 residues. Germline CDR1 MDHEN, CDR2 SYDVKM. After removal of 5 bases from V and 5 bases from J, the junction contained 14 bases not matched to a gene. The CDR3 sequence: CASSPNLGRGQDNEQFF. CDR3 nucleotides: TGTGCCAGCAGTCCCAACCTCGGGAGGGGTCAGGACAATGAGCAGTTCTTC.

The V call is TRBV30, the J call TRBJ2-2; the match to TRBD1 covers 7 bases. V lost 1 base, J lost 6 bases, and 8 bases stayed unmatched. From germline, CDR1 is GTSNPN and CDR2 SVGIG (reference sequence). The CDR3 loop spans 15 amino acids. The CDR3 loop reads CAWSGTGTVAGELFF. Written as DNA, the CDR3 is TGTGCCTGGAGTGGAACCGGGACAGTTGCCGGGGAGCTGTTTTTT. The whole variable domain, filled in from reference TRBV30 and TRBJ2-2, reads SQTIHQWPATLVQPVGSPLSLECTVEGTSNPNLYWYRQAAGRGLQLLFYSVGIGQISSEVPQNLSASRPQDRQFILSSKKLLLSDSGFYLCAWSGTGTVAGELFFGEGSRLTVL.

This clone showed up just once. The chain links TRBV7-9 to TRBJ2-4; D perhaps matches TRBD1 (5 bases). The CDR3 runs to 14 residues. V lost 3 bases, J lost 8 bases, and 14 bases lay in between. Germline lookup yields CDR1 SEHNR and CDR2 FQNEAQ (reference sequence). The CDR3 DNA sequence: TGTGCCAGCAGCTTTGTTAAGGGGAAGGACATTCAGTACTTC. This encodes CASSFVKGKDIQYF.

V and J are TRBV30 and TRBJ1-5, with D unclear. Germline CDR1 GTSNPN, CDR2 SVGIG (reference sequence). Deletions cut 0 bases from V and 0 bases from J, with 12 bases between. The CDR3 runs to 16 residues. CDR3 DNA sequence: TGTGCCTGGAGTGTACTGACACCGTATAGCAATCAGCCCCAGCATTTT. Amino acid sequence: CAWSVLTPYSNQPQHF.

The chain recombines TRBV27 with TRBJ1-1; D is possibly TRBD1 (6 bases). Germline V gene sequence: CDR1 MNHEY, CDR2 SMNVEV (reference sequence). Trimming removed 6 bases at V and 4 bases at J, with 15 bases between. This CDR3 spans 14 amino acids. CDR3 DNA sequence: TGTGCCAGCAGAGGGGGGGTCCGAAGCACTGAAGCTTTCTTT. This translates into CASRGGVRSTEAFF.

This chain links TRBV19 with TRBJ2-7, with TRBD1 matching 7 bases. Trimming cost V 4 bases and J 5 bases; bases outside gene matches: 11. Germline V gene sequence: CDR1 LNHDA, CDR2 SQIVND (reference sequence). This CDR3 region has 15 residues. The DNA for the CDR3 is TGTGCCAGTAGTACATCCGGGACAGCGTCCCACGAGCAGTACTTC. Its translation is CASSTSGTASHEQYF.

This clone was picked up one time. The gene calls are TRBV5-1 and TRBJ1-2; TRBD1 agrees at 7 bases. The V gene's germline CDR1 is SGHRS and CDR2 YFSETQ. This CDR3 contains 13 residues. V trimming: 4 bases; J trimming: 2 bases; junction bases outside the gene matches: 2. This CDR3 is CASSKGQNYGYTF. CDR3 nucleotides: TGCGCCAGCAGCAAGGGACAGAACTATGGCTACACCTTC. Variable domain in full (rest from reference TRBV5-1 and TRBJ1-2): KAGVTQTPRYLIKTRGQQVTLSCSPISGHRSVSWYQQTPGQGLQFLFEYFSETQRNKGNFPGRFSGRQFSNSRSEMNVSTLELGDSALYLCASSKGQNYGYTFGSGTRLTVV.

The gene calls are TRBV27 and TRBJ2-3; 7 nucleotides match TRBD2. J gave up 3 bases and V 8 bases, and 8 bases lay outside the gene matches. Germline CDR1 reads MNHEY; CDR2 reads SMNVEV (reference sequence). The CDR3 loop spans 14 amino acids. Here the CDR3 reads CASRAREWTDTQYF. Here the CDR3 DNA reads TGTGCCAGCCGGGCGCGGGAGTGGACAGATACGCAGTATTTT.

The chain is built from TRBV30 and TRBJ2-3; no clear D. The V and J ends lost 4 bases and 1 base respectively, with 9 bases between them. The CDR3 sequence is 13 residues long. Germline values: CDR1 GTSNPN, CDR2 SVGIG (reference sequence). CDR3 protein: CAWINSGTDTQYF. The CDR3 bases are TGTGCCTGGATCAACTCGGGCACAGATACGCAGTATTTT.

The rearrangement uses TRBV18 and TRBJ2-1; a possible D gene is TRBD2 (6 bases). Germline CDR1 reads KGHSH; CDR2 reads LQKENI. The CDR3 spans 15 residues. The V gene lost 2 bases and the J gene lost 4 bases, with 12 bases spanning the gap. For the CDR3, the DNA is TGTGCCAGCTCACCATTAATAGCGGCTTACAATGAGCAGTTCTTC. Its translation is CASSPLIAAYNEQFF.

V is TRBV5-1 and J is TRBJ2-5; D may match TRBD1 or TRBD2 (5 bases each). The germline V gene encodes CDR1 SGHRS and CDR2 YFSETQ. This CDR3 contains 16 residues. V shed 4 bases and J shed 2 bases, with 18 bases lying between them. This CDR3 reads CASSAGFAGGQETQYF. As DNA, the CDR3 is TGCGCCAGCAGCGCAGGGTTTGCGGGCGGGCAAGAGACCCAGTACTTC. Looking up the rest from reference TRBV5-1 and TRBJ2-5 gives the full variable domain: KAGVTQTPRYLIKTRGQQVTLSCSPISGHRSVSWYQQTPGQGLQFLFEYFSETQRNKGNFPGRFSGRQFSNSRSEMNVSTLELGDSALYLCASSAGFAGGQETQYFGPGTRLLVL.